This TCR beta chain comes out of a study of T cell responses to AZD1222 COVID-19 vaccine. Points from the study as a whole: Vaccination with two AZD1222 doses was followed by a rise in Spike-specific TCR breadth and depth. Targeting of unmutated variant regions was reportedly seen in nearly half of spike-specific TCRs. Mostly white British, mostly female donors; authors suggested clonal diversity may be underestimated.

Both about-4-week and about-12-week second-dose recipients were combined. Profiled with immunoSEQ multiplex PCR; TCRdb holds only in-frame clones, not every one. The sample carries about 120,000 clones, more than 90% recorded once. Germline V gives CDR1 SGHNT, CDR2 YYREEE (reference sequence). V was shortened by 5 bases and J by 4 bases, with 16 bases between the two germline ends. This CDR3 has 14 residues. Remarks on this clone: Its matching antigen is unknown.

This sequence originates from an adult who received the AZD1222 COVID-19 vaccine. The chain couples TRBV5-4 to TRBJ2-7, with D possibly called TRBD1 or TRBD2 (6 bases each). The input for sequencing was peripheral blood, taken 28 days after the second AZD1222 dose. CDR3 loop: CASSLQGTGYEQYF. CDR3 DNA sequence: TGTGCCAGCAGTCTCCAGGGGACTGGGTACGAGCAGTACTTC.